The rows below give T cell receptor beta chains drawn from one sample of a study of early T cells in non-severe SARS-CoV-2 infection. MiXCR, run by TCRdb on the 5' RACE reads, gives a single entry per CDR3 protein. This sample yields more than 65,000 distinct CDR3 sequences, of which roughly 4.8% are seen a single time; 3% to 4% belongs to the top ten. The sample was whole blood, taken at baseline. The receptors here all came from an adult who was a healthcare worker with PCR-confirmed SARS-CoV-2 infection or an uninfected control (not recorded which). The donor label of this sample is uncertain. The conserved cysteine and the conserved F or W are not part of the CDR3 here.

V: TRBV28; J: TRBJ2-7; length: 10; CDR3: ASSLVLREQY
V: TRBV9; J: TRBJ1-5; length: 12; CDR3: ASSVATEGQPQH
V: TRBV9; J: TRBJ1-3; length: 14; CDR3: ASSEKTGSTGNTIY
V: TRBV3-1; J: TRBJ2-6; length: 13; CDR3: ASSQDSSGANVLT
V: TRBV19; J: TRBJ2-3; length: 13; CDR3: ASSSMGLLLDTQY
V: TRBV7-9; J: TRBJ1-1; length: 12; CDR3: ASSLQGGRTEAF
V: TRBV29-1; J: TRBJ1-5; length: 11; CDR3: SALGDSNQPQH
V: TRBV28; J: TRBJ1-4; length: 15; CDR3: ASSPGQGVGGNEKLF
V: TRBV7-3; J: TRBJ2-7; length: 11; CDR3: ASSLSQPYEQY
V: TRBV29-1; J: TRBJ2-7; length: 11; CDR3: SVAKDRYDEQY
V: TRBV6-5; J: TRBJ1-1; length: 12; CDR3: ASSYRVGGFEAF
V: TRBV29-1; J: TRBJ2-5; length: 10; CDR3: SVDQGRETQY
V: TRBV7-3; J: TRBJ2-7; length: 12; CDR3: ASSTEDRHYEQY
V: TRBV11-2; J: TRBJ2-3; length: 12; CDR3: ASSLVAFPDTQY
V: TRBV19; J: TRBJ2-4; length: 11; CDR3: ASSEKQGLIQY
V: TRBV20-1; J: TRBJ2-7; length: 12; CDR3: SAIRGVPGYEQY
V: TRBV7-2; J: TRBJ1-2; length: 12; CDR3: ASTRTGDNYGYT
V: TRBV5-1; J: TRBJ1-2; length: 11; CDR3: ASSLTPNYGYT
V: TRBV19; J: TRBJ1-5; length: 14; CDR3: ASSTRTVASYQPQH
V: TRBV20-1; J: TRBJ2-1; length: 9; CDR3: SARAYNEQF
V: TRBV5-6; J: TRBJ2-7; length: 14; CDR3: ASSLVVGGQSYEQY
V: TRBV12-3/TRBV12-4; J: TRBJ1-2; length: 13; CDR3: ASSTRDARFYGYT
V: TRBV3-1; J: TRBJ2-7; length: 10; CDR3: ASSQDRDEQY
V: TRBV12-5; J: TRBJ1-6; length: 11; CDR3: ASGLEVGSPLH
V: TRBV28; J: TRBJ1-2; length: 11; CDR3: ASSPRRYHGYT
V: TRBV11-2; J: TRBJ2-2; length: 15; CDR3: ASSPPGQGLLTGELF
V: TRBV20-1; J: TRBJ2-1; length: 10; CDR3: SATYHRDEQF
V: TRBV4-2; J: TRBJ1-3; length: 13; CDR3: ASSRSLISGNTIY
V: TRBV20-1; J: TRBJ1-1; length: 11; CDR3: SARRRGLTEAF
V: TRBV6-6; J: TRBJ2-3; length: 11; CDR3: ASSGGETDTQY
V: TRBV6-5; J: TRBJ1-2; length: 10; CDR3: ASSYKGLGYT
V: TRBV10-3; J: TRBJ2-3; length: 11; CDR3: AISVDRTDTQY
V: TRBV5-6; J: TRBJ1-2; length: 13; CDR3: ASSNRDRGLSGYT
V: TRBV27; J: TRBJ1-1; length: 14; CDR3: ASSQQGANFGTEAF
V: TRBV19; J: TRBJ1-5; length: 12; CDR3: ASSRRNSNQPQH
V: TRBV19; J: TRBJ1-1; length: 12; CDR3: ASRGDRMNTEAF
V: TRBV9; J: TRBJ2-3; length: 14; CDR3: ASSEKAAWGTDTQY